This TCR beta chain was identified during a study of naive and memory T cell subsets. Study observations and caveats: Potentially, T cell activation and differentiation skew this RNA-based measurement.

An oligonucleotide containing a UMI was ligated to the 3' end of TCR cDNA. RNA was extracted from roughly 2.5 ml of whole blood of healthy adults. Reverse transcription used DNase-treated unsorted total RNA, aiming for roughly 1 to 1,100 ng. Four PCR rounds used nested alpha and beta constant region primers plus the SP2 primer. Reverse transcription of blood and skin TCR RNA was primed at alpha and beta constant regions. TCRdb passed the UMI-ligation and nested PCR reads through MiXCR, listing each CDR3 protein once. This sample has about 26,000 distinct CDR3 sequences, with under 6.5% found just once. CDR1 and CDR2 (germline): SQVTM, ANQGSEA. This CDR3 is 17 amino acids long. V dropped 4 bases and J dropped 1 base, with 17 bases sitting between them. At least ten counts were recorded for this clonotype. What it binds is not known.

This TCR derives from an adult in good health. Specimen: blood. The chain is built from TRBV29-1 and TRBJ2-6; the D call may be TRBD1 or TRBD2 (5 bases each). CDR3 bases: TGCAGCGTTGGGGACCCGTTTGCAAGATCTGGGGCCAACGTCCTGACTTTC. Its translation is CSVGDPFARSGANVLTF. The full variable domain, completed using reference TRBV29-1 and TRBJ2-6, is SAVISQKPSRDICQRGTSLTIQCQVDSQVTMMFWYRQQPGQSLTLIATANQGSEATYESGFVIDKFPISRPNLTFSTLTVSNMSPEDSSIYLCSVGDPFARSGANVLTFGAGSRLTVL.